The rows below give T cell receptor beta chains drawn from one sample of a study of cytomegalovirus exposure and HLA in healthy donors. Libraries were prepared by immunoSEQ multiplex PCR; TCRdb keeps only in-frame clonotypes and omits some of them. The sample has around 99,000 clones, about 88% seen once. The sample was PBMCs. These receptors originate from a young woman in good health and CMV-seronegative. CDR3s include the opening cysteine and the closing phenylalanine or tryptophan. The D gene is left open where the match is weak. Not every row has a clone size; where given, it reads once, few, many or a size class.

size	D	V	J	CDR3	DNA
NA	TRBD1	TRBV7-2	TRBJ1-1	CASSRDRGNTEAFF	TGTGCCAGCAGCCGTGACAGGGGGAACACTGAAGCTTTCTTT
many	NA	TRBV29-1	TRBJ1-2	CSVEDRDTGAYGYTF	TGCAGCGTTGAAGACCGGGACACCGGGGCCTATGGCTACACCTTC
NA	NA	TRBV7-9	TRBJ2-3	CASSVKRTSTDTQYF	TGTGCCAGCAGCGTTAAGCGGACTAGCACAGATACGCAGTATTTT
few	NA	TRBV27	TRBJ1-1	CASSFSPQTNTEAFF	TGTGCCAGCAGTTTCTCACCACAGACGAACACTGAAGCTTTCTTT
NA	NA	TRBV7-9	TRBJ1-4	CASSKDSLGEKLFF	TGTGCCAGCAGTAAGGACAGTTTAGGCGAAAAACTGTTTTTT
once	TRBD1	TRBV6-5	TRBJ2-2	CATRSDRANTGELFF	TGTGCCACCCGATCTGACAGGGCGAACACCGGGGAGCTGTTTTTT
NA	TRBD2	TRBV5-1	TRBJ2-1	CASSSGLSSYNEQFF	TGCGCCAGCAGCTCGGGACTAAGCTCCTACAATGAGCAGTTCTTC
NA	TRBD2	TRBV27	TRBJ2-7	CAIAGLAGGQPNHYHYEQYF	TGTGCCATCGCGGGACTAGCGGGAGGGCAACCCAATCATTACCATTACGAGCAGTACTTC
NA	NA	TRBV5-4	TRBJ2-2	CASSLDYYGELFF	TGTGCCAGCAGCTTGGATTATTACGGGGAGCTGTTTTTT
NA	NA	TRBV7-2	TRBJ1-4	CASSLSGVNEKLFF	TGTGCCAGCAGCTTATCGGGGGTTAATGAAAAACTGTTTTTT
once	TRBD2	TRBV10-3	TRBJ2-1	CAISEGLALFF	TGTGCCATCAGTGAGGGACTAGCGCTGTTCTTC
NA	TRBD1	TRBV5-4	TRBJ2-7	CASSAGTGSHEQYF	TGTGCCAGCAGCGCCGGGACAGGGTCCCACGAGCAGTACTTC
NA	TRBD1	TRBV10-3	TRBJ1-5	CAISEQGDYQPQHF	TGTGCCATCAGTGAGCAGGGGGATTATCAGCCCCAGCATTTT